These 12 T cell receptor beta chains originate from one sample sequenced in a study of prognosis after radiotherapy for stage I lung cancer. Amplification of TCR beta CDR3 from genomic DNA used two-round multiplex PCR. First-round PCR, the initial amplification, used primers specific to each TRBV and TRBJ gene. From the multiplex PCR reads, TCRdb called clonotypes with MiXCR, one entry per CDR3 protein. The sample shows about 22,000 distinct CDR3 sequences, 35% to 45% of them seen only once. The source was PBMCs, collected before or after stereotactic body radiation therapy (not recorded which). Receptors were obtained from a donor aged 50 or older with non-small cell lung cancer.

This rearrangement joins TRBV5-6 to TRBJ1-2, with TRBD1 matching over 7 bases. CDR1 and CDR2 (germline): SGHDT, YYEEEE. This CDR3 has 16 amino acids. V gave up 6 bases and J gave up 2 bases; unmatched junction bases: 13. CDR3: CASIPETGLGNYGYTF. The DNA for the CDR3 is TGTGCCAGCATCCCTGAGACAGGGCTCGGGAACTATGGCTACACCTTC.

This clonotype was picked up many times. The chain couples TRBV28 to TRBJ2-1, with 7 nucleotides matching TRBD2. V lost 5 bases, J lost 10 bases, and 11 bases stayed unmatched. From germline, CDR1 is MDHEN and CDR2 SYDVKM. This CDR3 contains 14 residues. For the CDR3, the DNA is TGTGCCAGCAGTACCCGGACTAGGGCCTACGAGCAGTTCTTC. It translates to CASSTRTRAYEQFF.

The rearrangement uses TRBV5-1 and TRBJ2-3, with D tentatively TRBD1 or TRBD2 (6 bases each). Germline V gene data show CDR1 as SGHRS and CDR2 as YFSETQ. CDR3 length: 17 amino acids. V was pared by 0 bases and J by 1 base, with 15 bases between. CDR3 in amino acids: CASSLAPGGERTDTQYF. CDR3 nucleotide sequence: TGCGCCAGCAGCTTGGCCCCCGGGGGCGAACGCACAGATACGCAGTATTTT.

In this sample, this clonotype turned up many times. This CDR3 reads CASSPQPGTRAGYTF. The CDR3 DNA follows: TGTGCCAGCAGTCCCCAACCGGGAACCCGGGCAGGCTACACCTTC. This chain links TRBV2 with TRBJ1-2; no clear D gene. The CDR3 is 15 residues long. CDR1 is SNHLY, CDR2 FYNNEI, per germline. V shed 5 bases and J shed 8 bases, with 21 bases lying between them.

Notes on this clonotype: Its ends do not fully match the called genes, so a read error is possible. The genes are TRBV3-1 and TRBJ2-7, with 10 bases lining up with TRBD2. CDR1 is LGHDT and CDR2 is YNNKEL in the germline V gene (reference sequence). This CDR3 is 14 amino acids long. The CDR3 DNA reads as TGTGCCAGCAGCCAAGGGACTAGCGGTTACGAGCAGTGCTTC. It encodes CASSQGTSGYEQCF.

In the case of this clonotype: A read error is the likely source, as a far larger clone sits one nucleotide away. The chain combines TRBV6-2 or TRBV6-3 with TRBJ1-1, with D unresolved. V was clipped by 6 bases and J by 0 bases, with 11 bases between them. The CDR3 has 14 amino acids. From germline, CDR1 is MNHEY and CDR2 SVGEGT. The CDR3 DNA is TGTGCCAGCAGAGCCATTATCATGAACACTGAAGCTTTCTTT. Translating it yields CASRAIIMNTEAFF.

This clonotype was picked up many times. The J gene is TRBJ1-5, the V gene TRBV19; D is uncertain. Germline loops: CDR1 LNHDA, CDR2 SQIVND (reference sequence). The CDR3 length is 17 residues. The V end lost 0 bases, the J end lost 3 bases, and 15 bases lay between the germline ends. CDR3 residues: CASSIDPPGIPNQPQHF. In nucleotides, the CDR3 is TGTGCCAGTAGTATAGATCCCCCTGGAATTCCCAATCAGCCCCAGCATTTT. The variable domain in full, with the rest retrieved from reference TRBV19 and TRBJ1-5, is DGGITQSPKYLFRKEGQNVTLSCEQNLNHDAMYWYRQDPGQGLRLIYYSQIVNDFQKGDIAEGYSVSREKKESFPLTVTSAQKNPTAFYLCASSIDPPGIPNQPQHFGDGTRLSIL.

This clonotype appeared many times. The gene calls are TRBV6-1 and TRBJ2-7; D might be TRBD2 (7 bases). Germline V gene sequence: CDR1 MNHNS, CDR2 SASEGT. V was trimmed by 5 bases and J by 3 bases, leaving 20 bases between them. The CDR3 consists of 16 residues. CDR3 amino acids: CASSPRGGGTNYEQYF. The CDR3 nucleotides are TGTGCCAGCAGTCCGAGGGGGGGTGGGACAAACTACGAGCAGTACTTC.

Details on this clonotype: A read error is the likely source, as a far larger clone sits one nucleotide away. The chain uses TRBV5-1 and TRBJ2-1; D may be TRBD1 or TRBD2 (5 bases each). The CDR3 runs 14 residues. Trimming removed 0 bases from V and 10 bases from J, with 14 bases in between. The germline V gene encodes CDR1 SGHRS and CDR2 YFSETQ. The CDR3 DNA reads TGCGCCAGCAGCTTGGCGGGACCCCCCTACGAGCAGTTCTTC. It codes for CASSLAGPPYEQFF.

This clonotype was found once. The chain uses TRBV6-5 and TRBJ2-7; D is unresolved. V shed 0 bases and J shed 4 bases, with 7 bases lying between them. CDR3 length equals 13 residues. Germline V gene data show CDR1 as MNHEY and CDR2 as SVGAGI. CDR3 sequence reads: CASSYSHGYEQYF. The CDR3 region has the DNA TGTGCCAGCAGTTACTCGCACGGATACGAGCAGTACTTC.

This clonotype turned up a few times. The V call is TRBV2, the J call TRBJ1-2; 8 nucleotides agree with TRBD1. The germline gives CDR1 SNHLY, CDR2 FYNNEI. V trimming: 8 bases; J trimming: 8 bases; junction bases outside the gene matches: 10. The CDR3 runs to 13 residues. CDR3 nucleotides: TGTGCCAGCTCCGACAGGGGAATAGGAGGCTACACCTTC. Residues: CASSDRGIGGYTF.

V is TRBV27 and J is TRBJ2-7; a possible D gene is TRBD2 (6 bases). The CDR3 extends over 15 amino acids. Germline CDR1 and CDR2: MNHEY and SMNVEV (reference sequence). V lost 6 bases and J 4 bases, leaving 19 bases between the germline ends. The CDR3 DNA reads TGTGCCAGCAGGATAATGCGGGAACTGGTGTACGAGCAGTACTTC. This gives the protein CASRIMRELVYEQYF.